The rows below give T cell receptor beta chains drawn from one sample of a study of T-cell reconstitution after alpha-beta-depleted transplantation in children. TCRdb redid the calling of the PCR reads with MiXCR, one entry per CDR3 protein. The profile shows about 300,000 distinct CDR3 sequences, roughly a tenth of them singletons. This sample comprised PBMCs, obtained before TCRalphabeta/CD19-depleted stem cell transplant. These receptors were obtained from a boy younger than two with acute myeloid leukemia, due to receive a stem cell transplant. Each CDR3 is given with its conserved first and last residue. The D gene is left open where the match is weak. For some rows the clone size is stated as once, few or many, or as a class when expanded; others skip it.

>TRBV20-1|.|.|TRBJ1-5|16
CCARDSRGGANQPQHF
TGCTGTGCTAGAGATTCGCGTGGGGGCGCAAATCAGCCCCAGCATTTT
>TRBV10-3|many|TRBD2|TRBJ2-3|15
CATSGTSIVSDTQYF
TGTGCCACTTCCGGGACTAGCATTGTGTCCGATACGCAGTATTTT
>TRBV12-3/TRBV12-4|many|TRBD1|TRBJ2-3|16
CASSSTGTGSPDTQYF
TGTGCCAGCAGTTCGACCGGGACAGGGTCCCCAGATACGCAGTATTTT
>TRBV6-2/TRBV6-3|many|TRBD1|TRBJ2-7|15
CASTRVSRGSYEQYF
TGTGCCAGCACCCGCGTATCCAGGGGGTCCTACGAGCAGTACTTC
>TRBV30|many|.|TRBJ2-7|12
CAWSVTAYEQYF
TGTGCCTGGAGTGTGACAGCCTACGAGCAGTACTTC
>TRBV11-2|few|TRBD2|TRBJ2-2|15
CASSLAGRTPGELFF
TGTGCCAGCAGCTTAGCCGGGAGGACGCCCGGGGAGCTGTTTTTT
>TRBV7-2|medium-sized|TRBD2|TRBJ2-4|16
CASSFTSGLAKNIQYF
TGTGCCAGCAGCTTTACTAGCGGCCTAGCCAAAAACATTCAGTACTTC
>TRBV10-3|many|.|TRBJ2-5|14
CAISESDNQETQYF
TGTGCCATCAGTGAGTCGGACAACCAAGAGACCCAGTACTTC
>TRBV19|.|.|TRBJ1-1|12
CASSRRTTEAFF
TGTGCCAGTAGTAGGAGAACCACTGAAGCTTTCTTT
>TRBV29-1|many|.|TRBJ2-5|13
CSVVLRRVETQYF
TGCAGCGTTGTGTTACGCCGGGTAGAGACCCAGTACTTC
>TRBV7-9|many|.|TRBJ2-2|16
CASSSRRESITGELFF
TGTGCCAGCAGCTCCCGAAGGGAGTCGATCACCGGGGAGCTGTTTTTT
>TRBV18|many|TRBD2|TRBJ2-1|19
CASSLGLAGSGSSYNEQFF
TGTGCCAGCTCACTCGGACTAGCGGGATCGGGAAGCTCCTACAATGAGCAGTTCTTC
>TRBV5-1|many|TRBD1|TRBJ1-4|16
CASSLGAGTGHGKLFF
TGCGCCAGCAGCTTGGGGGCCGGGACAGGACATGGAAAACTGTTTTTT
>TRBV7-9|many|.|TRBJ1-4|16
CASSPHRGLTNEKLFF
TGTGCCAGCAGCCCACACCGGGGATTAACTAATGAAAAACTGTTTTTT
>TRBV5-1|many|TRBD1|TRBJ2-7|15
CASSRQTGPGYEQYF
TGCGCCAGCAGCCGACAGACAGGGCCCGGGTACGAGCAGTACTTC
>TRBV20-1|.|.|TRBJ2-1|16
CSARDRLLSSYNEQFF
TGCAGTGCTAGAGATCGACTACTGAGCTCCTACAATGAGCAGTTCTTC
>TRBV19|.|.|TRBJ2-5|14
CASSPRGSGETQYF
TGTGCCAGTAGTCCCCGGGGCAGCGGGGAGACCCAGTACTTC